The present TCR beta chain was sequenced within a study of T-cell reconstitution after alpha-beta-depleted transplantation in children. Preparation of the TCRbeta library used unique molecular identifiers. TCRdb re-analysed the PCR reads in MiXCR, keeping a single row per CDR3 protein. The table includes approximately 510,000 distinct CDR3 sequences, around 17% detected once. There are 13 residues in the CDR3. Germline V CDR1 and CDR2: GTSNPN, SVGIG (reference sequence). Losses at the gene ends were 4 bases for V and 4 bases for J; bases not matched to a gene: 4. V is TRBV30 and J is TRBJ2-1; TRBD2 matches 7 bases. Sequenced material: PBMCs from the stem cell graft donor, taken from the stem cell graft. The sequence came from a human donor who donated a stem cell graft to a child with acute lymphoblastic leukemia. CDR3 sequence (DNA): TGTGCCTGGACTATAGCGGGTTACAATGAGCAGTTCTTC. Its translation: CAWTIAGYNEQFF. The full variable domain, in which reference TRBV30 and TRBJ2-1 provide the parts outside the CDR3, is SQTIHQWPATLVQPVGSPLSLECTVEGTSNPNLYWYRQAAGRGLQLLFYSVGIGQISSEVPQNLSASRPQDRQFILSSKKLLLSDSGFYLCAWTIAGYNEQFFGPGTRLTVL.